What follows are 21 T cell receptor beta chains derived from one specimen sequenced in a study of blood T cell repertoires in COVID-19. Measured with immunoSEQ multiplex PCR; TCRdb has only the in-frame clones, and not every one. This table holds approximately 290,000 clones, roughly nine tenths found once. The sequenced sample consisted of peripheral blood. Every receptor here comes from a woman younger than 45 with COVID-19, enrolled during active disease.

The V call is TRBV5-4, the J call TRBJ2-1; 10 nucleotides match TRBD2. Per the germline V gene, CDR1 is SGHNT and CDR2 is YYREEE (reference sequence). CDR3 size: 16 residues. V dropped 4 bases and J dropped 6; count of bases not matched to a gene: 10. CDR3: CASSPPRTSGINEQFF. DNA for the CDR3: TGTGCCAGCAGCCCCCCTCGGACTAGCGGAATCAATGAGCAGTTCTTC.

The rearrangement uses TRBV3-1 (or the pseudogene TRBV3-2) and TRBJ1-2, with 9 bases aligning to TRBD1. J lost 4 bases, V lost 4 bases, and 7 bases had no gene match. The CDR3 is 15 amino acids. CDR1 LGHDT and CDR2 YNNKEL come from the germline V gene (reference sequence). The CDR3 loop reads CASSPGQGPFYGYTF. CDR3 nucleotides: TGTGCCAGCAGCCCCGGACAGGGGCCTTTCTATGGCTACACCTTC.

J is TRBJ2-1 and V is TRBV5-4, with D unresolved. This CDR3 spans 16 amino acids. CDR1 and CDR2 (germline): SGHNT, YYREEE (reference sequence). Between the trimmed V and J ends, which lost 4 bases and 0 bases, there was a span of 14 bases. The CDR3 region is CASSPRGGLSYNEQFF. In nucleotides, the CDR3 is TGTGCCAGCAGCCCTCGAGGCGGCCTCTCCTACAATGAGCAGTTCTTC.

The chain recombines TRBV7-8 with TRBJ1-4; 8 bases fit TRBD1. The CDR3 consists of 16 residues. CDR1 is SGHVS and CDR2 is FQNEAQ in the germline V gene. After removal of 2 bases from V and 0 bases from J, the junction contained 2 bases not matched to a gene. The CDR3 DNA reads TGTGCCAGCAGCTTATTACAGGGGGCAACTAATGAAAAACTGTTTTTT. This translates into CASSLLQGATNEKLFF. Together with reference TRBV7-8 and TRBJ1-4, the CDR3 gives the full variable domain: GAGVSQSPRYKVAKRGQDVALRCDPISGHVSLFWYQQALGQGPEFLTYFQNEAQLDKSGLPSDRFFAERPEGSVSTLKIQRTQQEDSAVYLCASSLLQGATNEKLFFGSGTQLSVL.

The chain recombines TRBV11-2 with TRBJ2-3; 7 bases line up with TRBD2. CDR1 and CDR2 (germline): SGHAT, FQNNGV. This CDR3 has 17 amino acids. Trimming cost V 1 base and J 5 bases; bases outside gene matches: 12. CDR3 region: CASSLGIRTSSKDTQYF. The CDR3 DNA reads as TGTGCCAGCAGCTTAGGAATCCGGACTAGTAGTAAAGATACGCAGTATTTT.

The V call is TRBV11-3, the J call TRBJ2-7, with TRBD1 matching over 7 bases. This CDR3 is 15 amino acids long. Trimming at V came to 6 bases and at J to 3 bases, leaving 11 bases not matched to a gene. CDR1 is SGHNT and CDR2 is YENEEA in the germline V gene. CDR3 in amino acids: CASSLRAGTDYEQYF. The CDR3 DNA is TGTGCCAGCAGTTTAAGAGCCGGGACAGACTACGAGCAGTACTTC.

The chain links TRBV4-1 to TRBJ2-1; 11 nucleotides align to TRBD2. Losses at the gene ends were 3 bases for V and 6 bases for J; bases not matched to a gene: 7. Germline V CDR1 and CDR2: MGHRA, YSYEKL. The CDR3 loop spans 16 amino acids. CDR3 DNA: TGCGCCAGCAGCCAGGGTAGCGGGAGGGCCGTCAATGAGCAGTTCTTC. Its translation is CASSQGSGRAVNEQFF.

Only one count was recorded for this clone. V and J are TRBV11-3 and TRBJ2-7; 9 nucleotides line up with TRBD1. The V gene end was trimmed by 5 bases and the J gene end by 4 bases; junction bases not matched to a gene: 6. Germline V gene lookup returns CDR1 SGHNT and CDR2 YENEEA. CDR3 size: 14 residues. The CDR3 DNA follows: TGTGCCAGCAGCACAGGGGGCGCGGGATACGAGCAGTACTTC. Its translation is CASSTGGAGYEQYF.

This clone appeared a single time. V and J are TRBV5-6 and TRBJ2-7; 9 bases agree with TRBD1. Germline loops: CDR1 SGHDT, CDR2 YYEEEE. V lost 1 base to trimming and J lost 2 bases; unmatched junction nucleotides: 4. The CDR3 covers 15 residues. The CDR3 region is CASSLRGTGPYEQYF. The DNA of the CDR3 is TGTGCCAGCAGCTTGAGGGGGACAGGGCCCTACGAGCAGTACTTC.

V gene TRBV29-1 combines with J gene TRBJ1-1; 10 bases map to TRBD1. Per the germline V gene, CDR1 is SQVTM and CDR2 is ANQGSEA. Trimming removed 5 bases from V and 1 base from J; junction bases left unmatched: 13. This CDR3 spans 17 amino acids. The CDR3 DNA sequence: TGCAGCGTTCCCTCGACAGGGGGCTTGCTTGGGAACACTGAAGCTTTCTTT. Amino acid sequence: CSVPSTGGLLGNTEAFF.

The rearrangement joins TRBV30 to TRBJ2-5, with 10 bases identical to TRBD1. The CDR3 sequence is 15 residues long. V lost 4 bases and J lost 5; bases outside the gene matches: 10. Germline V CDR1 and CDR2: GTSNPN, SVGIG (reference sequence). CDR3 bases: TGTGCCTGGAACTCCGGGACAGGGGTCCCGGAGACCCAGTACTTC. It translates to CAWNSGTGVPETQYF. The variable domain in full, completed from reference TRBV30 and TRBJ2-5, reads SQTIHQWPATLVQPVGSPLSLECTVEGTSNPNLYWYRQAAGRGLQLLFYSVGIGQISSEVPQNLSASRPQDRQFILSSKKLLLSDSGFYLCAWNSGTGVPETQYFGPGTRLLVL.

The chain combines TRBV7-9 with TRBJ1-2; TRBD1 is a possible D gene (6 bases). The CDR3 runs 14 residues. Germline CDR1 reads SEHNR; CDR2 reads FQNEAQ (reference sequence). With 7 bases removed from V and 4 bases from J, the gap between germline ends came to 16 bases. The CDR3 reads CASIKGTNFYGYTF. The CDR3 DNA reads TGTGCCAGCATCAAGGGGACAAATTTCTATGGCTACACCTTC.

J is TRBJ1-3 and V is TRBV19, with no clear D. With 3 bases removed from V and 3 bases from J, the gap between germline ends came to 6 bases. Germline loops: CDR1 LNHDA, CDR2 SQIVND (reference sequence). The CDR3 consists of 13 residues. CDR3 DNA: TGTGCCAGTAGTATTGTGAGTGGAAACACCATATATTTT. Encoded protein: CASSIVSGNTIYF.

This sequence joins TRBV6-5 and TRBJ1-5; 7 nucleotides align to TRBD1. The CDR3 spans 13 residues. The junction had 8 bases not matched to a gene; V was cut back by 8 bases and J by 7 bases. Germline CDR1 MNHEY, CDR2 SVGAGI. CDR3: CASGTVGMQPQHF. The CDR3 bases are TGTGCCAGCGGGACAGTTGGAATGCAGCCCCAGCATTTT.

CDR3 sequence reads: CASNGQGVGGYTF. The CDR3 nucleotides are TGTGCCAGCAACGGACAGGGGGTAGGCGGCTACACCTTC. The chain is built from TRBV2 and TRBJ1-2; 10 bases align to TRBD1. J was trimmed by 8 bases and V by 7 bases; bases with no gene match: 7. The germline gives CDR1 SNHLY, CDR2 FYNNEI. The CDR3 runs to 13 residues.

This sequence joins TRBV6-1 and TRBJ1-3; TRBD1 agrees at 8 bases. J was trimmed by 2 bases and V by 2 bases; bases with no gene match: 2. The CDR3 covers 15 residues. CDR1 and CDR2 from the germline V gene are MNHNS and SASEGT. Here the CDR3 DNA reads TGTGCCAGCAGTGAAATACAGGGGGCTGGAAACACCATATATTTT. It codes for CASSEIQGAGNTIYF.

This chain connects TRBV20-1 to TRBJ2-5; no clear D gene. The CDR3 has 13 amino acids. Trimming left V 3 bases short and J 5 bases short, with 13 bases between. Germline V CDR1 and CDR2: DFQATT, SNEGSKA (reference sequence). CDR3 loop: CSASMLGWETQYF. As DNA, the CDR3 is TGCAGTGCTAGTATGCTAGGATGGGAGACCCAGTACTTC.

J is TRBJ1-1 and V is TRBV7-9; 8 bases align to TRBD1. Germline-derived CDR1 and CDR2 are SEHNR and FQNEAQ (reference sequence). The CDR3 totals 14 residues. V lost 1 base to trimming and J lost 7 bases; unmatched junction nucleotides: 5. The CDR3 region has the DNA TGTGCCAGCAGCTTAGGGACAGGGAAGGGTGAAGCTTTCTTT. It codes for CASSLGTGKGEAFF.

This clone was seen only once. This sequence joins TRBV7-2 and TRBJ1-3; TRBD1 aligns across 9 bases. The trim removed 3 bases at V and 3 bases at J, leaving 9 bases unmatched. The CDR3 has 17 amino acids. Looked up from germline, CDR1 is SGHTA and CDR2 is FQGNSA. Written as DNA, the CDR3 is TGTGCCAGCAGCTTCGCTGGGACAGGGACTCTTGGAAACACCATATATTTT. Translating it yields CASSFAGTGTLGNTIYF.

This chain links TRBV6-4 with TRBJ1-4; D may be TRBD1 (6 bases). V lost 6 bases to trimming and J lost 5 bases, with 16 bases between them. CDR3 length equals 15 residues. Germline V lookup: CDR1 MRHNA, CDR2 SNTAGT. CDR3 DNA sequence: TGTGCCAGCAGGCTAACAGGGCTGGGGAATGAAAAACTGTTTTTT. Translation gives CASRLTGLGNEKLFF.

CDR3 residues: CASTGYRAEETQYF. In nucleotides, the CDR3 is TGTGCCAGCACGGGGTATCGGGCGGAGGAGACCCAGTACTTC. The chain recombines TRBV2 with TRBJ2-5; tentatively, D is TRBD2 (5 bases). The V end lost 7 bases, the J end lost 5 bases, and 17 bases lay between the germline ends. This CDR3 has 14 residues. Germline V gene data show CDR1 as SNHLY and CDR2 as FYNNEI.